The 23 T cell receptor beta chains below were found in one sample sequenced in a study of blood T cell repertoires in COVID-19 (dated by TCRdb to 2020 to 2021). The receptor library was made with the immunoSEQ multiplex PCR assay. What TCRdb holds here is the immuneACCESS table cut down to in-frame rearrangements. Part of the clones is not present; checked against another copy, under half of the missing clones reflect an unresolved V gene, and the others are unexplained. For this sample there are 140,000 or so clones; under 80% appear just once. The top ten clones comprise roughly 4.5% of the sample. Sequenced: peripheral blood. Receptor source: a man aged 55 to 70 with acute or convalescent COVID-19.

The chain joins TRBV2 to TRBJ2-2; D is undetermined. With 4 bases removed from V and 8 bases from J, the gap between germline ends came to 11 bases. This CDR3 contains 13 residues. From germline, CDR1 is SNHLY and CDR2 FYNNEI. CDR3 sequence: CASSGRIEGELFF. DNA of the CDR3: TGTGCCAGCAGTGGCAGGATCGAGGGGGAGCTGTTTTTT. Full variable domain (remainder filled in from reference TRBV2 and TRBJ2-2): EPEVTQTPSHQVTQMGQEVILRCVPISNHLYFYWYRQILGQKVEFLVSFYNNEISEKSEIFDDQFSVERPDGSNFTLKIRSTKLEDSAMYFCASSGRIEGELFFGEGSRLTVL.

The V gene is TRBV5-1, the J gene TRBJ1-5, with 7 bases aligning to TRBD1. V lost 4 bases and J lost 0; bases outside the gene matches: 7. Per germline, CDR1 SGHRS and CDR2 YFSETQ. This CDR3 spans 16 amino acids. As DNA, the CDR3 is TGCGCCAGCAGCCCGACTGGGACAGTTAGCAATCAGCCCCAGCATTTT. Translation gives CASSPTGTVSNQPQHF.

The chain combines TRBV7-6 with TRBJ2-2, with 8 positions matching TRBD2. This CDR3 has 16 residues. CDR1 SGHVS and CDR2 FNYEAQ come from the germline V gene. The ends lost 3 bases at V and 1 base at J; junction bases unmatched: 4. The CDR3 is CASSLEAGENTGELFF. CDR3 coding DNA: TGTGCCAGCAGCTTGGAAGCGGGAGAGAACACCGGGGAGCTGTTTTTT.

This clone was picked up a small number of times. The CDR3 region has the DNA TGTGCCAGCCGGGACAGAGACTCTGGGGCCAACGTCCTGACTTTC. This translates into CASRDRDSGANVLTF. The chain combines TRBV5-8 with TRBJ2-6; 7 nucleotides line up with TRBD1. Germline V gene data show CDR1 as SGHTS and CDR2 as YDEGEE. V was clipped by 7 bases and J by 0 bases; unmatched bases: 4. CDR3 length: 15 amino acids.

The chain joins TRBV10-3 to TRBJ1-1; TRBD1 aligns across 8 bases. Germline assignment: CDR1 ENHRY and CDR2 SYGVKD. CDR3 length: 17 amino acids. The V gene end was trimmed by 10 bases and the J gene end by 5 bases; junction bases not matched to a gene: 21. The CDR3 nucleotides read TGTGCCACCTTGTCACCGACAGGGACAGGAGGGAGGACTGAAGCTTTCTTT. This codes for CATLSPTGTGGRTEAFF.

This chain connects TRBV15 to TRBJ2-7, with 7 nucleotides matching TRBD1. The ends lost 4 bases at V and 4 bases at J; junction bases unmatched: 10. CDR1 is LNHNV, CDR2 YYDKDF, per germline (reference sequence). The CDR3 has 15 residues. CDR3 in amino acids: CATSTEQGRFYEQYF. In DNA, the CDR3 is TGTGCCACCAGCACGGAACAGGGGCGTTTTTACGAGCAGTACTTC.

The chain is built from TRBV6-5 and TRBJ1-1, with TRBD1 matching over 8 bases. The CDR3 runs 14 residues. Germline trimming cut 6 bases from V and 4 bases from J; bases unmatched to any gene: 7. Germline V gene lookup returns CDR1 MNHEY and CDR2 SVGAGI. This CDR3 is CASSLDRGGTEAFF. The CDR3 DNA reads TGTGCCAGCAGCCTAGACAGGGGTGGCACTGAAGCTTTCTTT.

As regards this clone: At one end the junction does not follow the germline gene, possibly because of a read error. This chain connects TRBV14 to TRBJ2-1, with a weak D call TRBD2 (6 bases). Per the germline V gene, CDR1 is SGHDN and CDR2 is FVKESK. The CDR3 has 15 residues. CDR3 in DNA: TGTGCCAGCAGCCTTCGTACTAGCTCCTACAATGAGCGGTTCTTC. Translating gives CASSLRTSSYNERFF.

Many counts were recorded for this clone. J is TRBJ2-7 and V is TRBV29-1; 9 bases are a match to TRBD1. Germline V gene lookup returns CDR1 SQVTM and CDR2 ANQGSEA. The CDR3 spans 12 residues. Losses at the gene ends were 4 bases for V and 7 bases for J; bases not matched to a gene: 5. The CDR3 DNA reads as TGCAGCGTTGGGACAGGGGAAGTGGAGCAGTACTTC. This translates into CSVGTGEVEQYF.

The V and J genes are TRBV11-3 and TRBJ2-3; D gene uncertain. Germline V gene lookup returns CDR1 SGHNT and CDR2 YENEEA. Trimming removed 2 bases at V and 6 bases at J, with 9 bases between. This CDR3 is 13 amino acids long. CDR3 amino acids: CASSLNVADTQYF. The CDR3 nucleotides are TGTGCCAGCAGCTTAAACGTTGCGGATACGCAGTATTTT.

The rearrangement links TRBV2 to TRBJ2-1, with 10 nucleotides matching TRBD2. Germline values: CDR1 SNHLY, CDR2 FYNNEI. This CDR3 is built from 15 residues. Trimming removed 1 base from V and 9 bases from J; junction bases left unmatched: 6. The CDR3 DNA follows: TGTGCCAGCAGTGAAGGGTGGGGACTAGCGTTTGAGCAGTTCTTC. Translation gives CASSEGWGLAFEQFF.

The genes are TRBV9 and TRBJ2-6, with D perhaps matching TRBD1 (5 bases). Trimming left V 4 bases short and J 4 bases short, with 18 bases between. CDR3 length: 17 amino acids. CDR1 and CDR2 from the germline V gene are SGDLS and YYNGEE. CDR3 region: CASSFSDRTWGANVLTF. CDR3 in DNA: TGTGCCAGCAGCTTCAGTGACAGAACCTGGGGGGCCAACGTCCTGACTTTC.

The CDR3 is CASRPPGATTDTQYF. CDR3 bases: TGTGCCAGCAGGCCCCCTGGGGCCACCACAGATACGCAGTATTTT. The V gene is TRBV5-4, the J gene TRBJ2-3; maybe TRBD1 (5 bases). Germline V gene sequence: CDR1 SGHNT, CDR2 YYREEE (reference sequence). This CDR3 spans 15 amino acids. V dropped 5 bases and J dropped 2 bases, with 15 bases sitting between them.

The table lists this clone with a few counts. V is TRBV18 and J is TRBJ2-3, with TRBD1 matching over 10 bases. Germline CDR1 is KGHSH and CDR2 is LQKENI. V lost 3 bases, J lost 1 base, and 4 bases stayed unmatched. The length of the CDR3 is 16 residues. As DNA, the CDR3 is TGTGCCAGCTCACCCATGGGGACAGGGGGCACAGATACGCAGTATTTT. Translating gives CASSPMGTGGTDTQYF.

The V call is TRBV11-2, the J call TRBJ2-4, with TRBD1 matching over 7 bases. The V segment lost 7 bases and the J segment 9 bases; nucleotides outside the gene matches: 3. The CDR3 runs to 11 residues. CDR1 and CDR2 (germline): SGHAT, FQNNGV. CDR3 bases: TGTGCCAGCACCGACAGGGCCATTCAGTACTTC. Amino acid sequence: CASTDRAIQYF.

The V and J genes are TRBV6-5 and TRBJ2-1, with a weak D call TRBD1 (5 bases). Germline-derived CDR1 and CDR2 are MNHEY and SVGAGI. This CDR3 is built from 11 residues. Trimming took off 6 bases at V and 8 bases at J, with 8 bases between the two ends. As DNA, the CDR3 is TGTGCCAGCAGCCAGGGCGATGAGCAGTTCTTC. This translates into CASSQGDEQFF.

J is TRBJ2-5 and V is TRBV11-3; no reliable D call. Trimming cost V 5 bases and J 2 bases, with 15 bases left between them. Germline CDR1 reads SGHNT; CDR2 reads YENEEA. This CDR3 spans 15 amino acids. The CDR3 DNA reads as TGTGCCAGCAGCCACCGGGTGGATGGGCAAGAGACCCAGTACTTC. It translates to CASSHRVDGQETQYF.

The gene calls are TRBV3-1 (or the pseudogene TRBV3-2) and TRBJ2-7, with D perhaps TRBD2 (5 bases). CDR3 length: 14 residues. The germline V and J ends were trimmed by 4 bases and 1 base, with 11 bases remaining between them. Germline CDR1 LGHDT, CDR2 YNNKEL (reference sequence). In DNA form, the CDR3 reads TGTGCCAGCAGCCCCCCCGGGGTTTCCTACGAGCAGTACTTC. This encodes CASSPPGVSYEQYF.

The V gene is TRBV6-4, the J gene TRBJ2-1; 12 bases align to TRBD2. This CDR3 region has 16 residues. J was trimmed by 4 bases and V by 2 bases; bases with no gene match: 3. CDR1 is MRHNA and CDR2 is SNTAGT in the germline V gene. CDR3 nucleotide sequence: TGTGCCAGCAGTGACCGGACTAGCGGGGCATACAATGAGCAGTTCTTC. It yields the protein CASSDRTSGAYNEQFF.

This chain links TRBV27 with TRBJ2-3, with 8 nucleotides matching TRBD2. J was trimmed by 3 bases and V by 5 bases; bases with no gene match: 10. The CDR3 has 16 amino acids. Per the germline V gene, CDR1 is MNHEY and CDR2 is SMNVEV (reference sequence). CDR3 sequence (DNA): TGTGCCAGCAGTCCATCAGCGGGAGATAAGACAGATACGCAGTATTTT. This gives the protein CASSPSAGDKTDTQYF.

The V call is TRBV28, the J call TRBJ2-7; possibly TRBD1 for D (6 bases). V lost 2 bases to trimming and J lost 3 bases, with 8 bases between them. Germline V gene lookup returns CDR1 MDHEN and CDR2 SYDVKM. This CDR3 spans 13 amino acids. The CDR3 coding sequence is TGTGCCAGCAGTTTAGGACAGAGCTACGAGCAGTACTTC. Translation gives CASSLGQSYEQYF.

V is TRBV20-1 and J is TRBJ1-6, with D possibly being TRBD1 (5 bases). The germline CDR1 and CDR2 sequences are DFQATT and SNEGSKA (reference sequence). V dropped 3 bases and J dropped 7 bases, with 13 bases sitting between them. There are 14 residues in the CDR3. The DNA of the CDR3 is TGCAGTGCTAGTCAGCAGGGATACAATTCACCCCTCCACTTT. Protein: CSASQQGYNSPLHF.

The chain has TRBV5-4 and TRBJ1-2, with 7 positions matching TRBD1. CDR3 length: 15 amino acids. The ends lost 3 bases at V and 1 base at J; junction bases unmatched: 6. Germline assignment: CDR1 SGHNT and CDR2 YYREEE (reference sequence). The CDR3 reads CASSSGQDGNYGYTF. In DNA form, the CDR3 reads TGTGCCAGCAGCTCAGGACAGGATGGTAACTATGGCTACACCTTC.